Listed below are T cell receptor beta chains from one sample, sequenced in a study of T cell repertoires in cytomegalovirus infection. MiXCR, applied by TCRdb to the reads, yields one record per CDR3 protein. The sample contains approximately 500,000 distinct CDR3 sequences, approximately 15% of which appear only once. Source material: CD8+ T cells from PBMCs. The receptors were sampled from a human donor in good health (CMV status not recorded). Some clones in this sample may be carry-over from other donors' samples. Both conserved end residues are part of each CDR3. The order of the fields is clone size, J gene, D gene, V gene, CDR3 protein, CDR3 DNA. D genes are given only for firm matches. Some rows mark clone size as missing; the rest say once, few, many or name a class of expanded clone.

>few|TRBJ2-7|TRBD1|TRBV20-1
CSARDLDRNYEQYF
TGCAGTGCTAGAGATCTGGACAGGAACTACGAGCAGTACTTC
>.|TRBJ1-1|TRBD1|TRBV2
CASSGQGAAFF
TGTGCCAGCAGCGGACAGGGTGCGGCTTTCTTT
>few|TRBJ2-1|.|TRBV7-3
CASSSGFEQFF
TGTGCCAGCAGCTCCGGGTTTGAGCAGTTCTTC
>many|TRBJ2-7|TRBD2|TRBV15
CATSRDGRDHEQYF
TGTGCCACCAGCAGAGATGGGAGGGATCACGAGCAGTACTTC
>many|TRBJ1-2|TRBD1|TRBV7-9
CASGKGQKNYGYTF
TGTGCCAGCGGGAAGGGACAGAAAAATTATGGCTACACCTTC
>.|TRBJ2-5|TRBD2|TRBV9
CASSVGLADIETQYF
TGTGCCAGCAGCGTGGGACTAGCGGACATTGAGACCCAGTACTTC
>many|TRBJ1-2|.|TRBV10-3
CAISDSSTLRINYGYTF
TGTGCCATCAGTGATAGTTCGACGCTAAGGATTAACTATGGCTACACCTTC
>.|TRBJ2-1|.|TRBV5-4
CASSLYAEQFF
TGTGCCAGCAGCTTGTATGCTGAGCAGTTCTTC
>many|TRBJ1-5|TRBD1|TRBV7-9
CASSSGQGSNQPQHF
TGTGCCAGCAGCTCCGGACAGGGCAGCAATCAGCCCCAGCATTTT
>many|TRBJ2-1|TRBD2|TRBV7-6
CASSPFGTSDHEQFF
TGTGCCAGCAGCCCATTCGGGACTAGCGACCATGAGCAGTTCTTC
>.|TRBJ1-1|.|TRBV27
CASSSPGAGTEAFF
TGTGCCAGCAGTTCTCCCGGAGCCGGGACTGAAGCTTTCTTT
>many|TRBJ2-5|TRBD2|TRBV19
CASSLGTSGRKRTQYF
TGTGCCAGTAGCCTTGGGACTAGCGGGAGGAAGAGGACCCAGTACTTC
>.|TRBJ1-1|.|TRBV2
CASRGFRQAFF
TGTGCCAGCAGGGGTTTCAGGCAGGCTTTCTTT
>.|TRBJ2-5|TRBD1|TRBV20-1
CSARDPKRPGQMVF
TGCAGTGCTAGAGATCCTAAGAGACCGGGACAGATGGTCTTC
>few|TRBJ2-1|TRBD2|TRBV9
CASSVSGSFDEQFF
TGTGCCAGCAGCGTAAGCGGGAGCTTCGATGAGCAGTTCTTC